Listed below are T cell receptor beta chains from one sample, sequenced in a study of regulatory T cells in long-lasting Graves disease. Each CDR3 protein gets one entry after TCRdb re-called the multiplex PCR reads with MiXCR. The sample carries over 450,000 distinct CDR3 sequences, about 11% recorded once. These data are also associated with another study on T cells in Graves' hyperthyroidism and ophthalmopathy.

This sample comprised peripheral blood mononuclear cells (PBMCs), obtained at new diagnosis, from a patient treated with antithyroid drugs. These TCRs come from a woman aged 25 to 39 with Graves disease. The CDR3 runs from the conserved cysteine through the conserved F or W. The order of the fields is J gene, D gene, clone size, V gene, CDR3 protein, CDR3 DNA. A D gene is named only where the DNA matches it firmly. Only some rows state a clone size, as once, few, many or a class for expanded clones.

J: TRBJ2-2
D: NA
size: NA
V: TRBV15
CDR3: CATSRDYGGSGTGELFF
DNA: TGTGCCACCAGCAGAGATTACGGGGGTTCAGGCACCGGGGAGCTGTTTTTT

J: TRBJ2-7
D: NA
size: NA
V: TRBV20-1
CDR3: CSARVVGTYEQYF
DNA: TGCAGTGCTAGAGTCGTGGGGACCTACGAGCAGTACTTC

J: TRBJ2-2
D: NA
size: many
V: TRBV11-3
CDR3: CASSLVLNGGNTGELFF
DNA: TGTGCCAGCAGCTTAGTCCTAAATGGAGGGAACACCGGGGAGCTGTTTTTT

J: TRBJ2-7
D: NA
size: few
V: TRBV5-5
CDR3: CASSFLVGYEQYF
DNA: TGTGCCAGCAGCTTCCTAGTTGGCTACGAGCAGTACTTC

J: TRBJ1-5
D: NA
size: NA
V: TRBV5-6
CDR3: CASSLARKAPQHF
DNA: TGTGCCAGCAGCTTGGCCAGGAAGGCGCCCCAGCATTTT

J: TRBJ2-1
D: NA
size: many
V: TRBV2
CDR3: CASSGGLAREQFF
DNA: TGTGCCAGCAGTGGGGGGCTGGCCCGGGAGCAGTTCTTC

J: TRBJ2-7
D: NA
size: NA
V: TRBV20-1
CDR3: CSARASGQNTYEQYF
DNA: TGCAGTGCTAGAGCGAGCGGACAGAACACCTACGAGCAGTACTTC

J: TRBJ2-1
D: TRBD1
size: few
V: TRBV7-9
CDR3: CASSVGTGGNEQFF
DNA: TGTGCCAGCAGCGTCGGGACAGGGGGGAATGAGCAGTTCTTC

J: TRBJ2-3
D: TRBD2
size: few
V: TRBV30
CDR3: CAWSVAGPTDTQYF
DNA: TGTGCCTGGAGTGTAGCGGGACCCACAGATACGCAGTATTTT

J: TRBJ2-4
D: TRBD2
size: once
V: TRBV11-2
CDR3: CASSLAQGTSARATDIQYF
DNA: TGTGCCAGCAGCTTAGCCCAGGGGACTAGCGCGAGGGCCACGGACATTCAGTACTTC

J: TRBJ2-1
D: NA
size: many
V: TRBV3-1
CDR3: CASSHRTGWGDEQFF
DNA: TGTGCCAGCAGCCACAGGACGGGTTGGGGTGATGAGCAGTTCTTC

J: TRBJ1-3
D: NA
size: NA
V: TRBV6-1
CDR3: CASSDWAGPGNTIYF
DNA: TGTGCCAGCAGTGACTGGGCAGGGCCTGGAAACACCATATATTTT

J: TRBJ2-7
D: NA
size: NA
V: TRBV10-3
CDR3: CAISESNPGPGGSYEQYF
DNA: TGTGCCATCAGTGAGTCGAACCCGGGCCCCGGGGGCTCCTACGAGCAGTACTTC

J: TRBJ2-1
D: NA
size: many
V: TRBV6-1
CDR3: CASGQGRWNEQFF
DNA: TGTGCCAGCGGGCAGGGCCGCTGGAATGAGCAGTTCTTC

J: TRBJ2-7
D: TRBD1
size: NA
V: TRBV29-1
CDR3: CSVVRDRGWEQYF
DNA: TGCAGCGTAGTACGGGACAGGGGCTGGGAGCAGTACTTC

J: TRBJ2-1
D: TRBD2
size: many
V: TRBV30
CDR3: CAGTSGVTYNEQFF
DNA: TGTGCCGGCACTAGCGGAGTGACCTACAATGAGCAGTTCTTC

J: TRBJ1-1
D: TRBD1
size: many
V: TRBV20-1
CDR3: CSARGQGFRSEAFF
DNA: TGCAGTGCTCGAGGACAGGGGTTCCGGTCCGAAGCTTTCTTT

J: TRBJ2-7
D: NA
size: many
V: TRBV28
CDR3: CASRSGPSYEQYF
DNA: TGTGCCAGCAGATCCGGGCCCTCCTACGAGCAGTACTTC

J: TRBJ2-2
D: NA
size: many
V: TRBV20-1
CDR3: CSARLANTGELFF
DNA: TGCAGTGCTAGACTTGCTAACACCGGGGAGCTGTTTTTT

J: TRBJ1-2
D: TRBD1
size: many
V: TRBV7-9
CDR3: CASSLSLRDSYGYTF
DNA: TGTGCCAGCAGCTTATCCCTTCGGGACAGCTATGGCTACACCTTC

J: TRBJ2-3
D: NA
size: many
V: TRBV7-2
CDR3: CASSLAGGAGGRTDTQYF
DNA: TGTGCCAGCAGCTTAGCCGGAGGGGCAGGGGGAAGGACAGATACGCAGTATTTT

J: TRBJ1-1
D: NA
size: many
V: TRBV28
CDR3: CASSLYVHGSQNTEAFF
DNA: TGTGCCAGCAGTTTATACGTTCACGGGAGCCAGAACACTGAAGCTTTCTTT

J: TRBJ1-2
D: NA
size: many
V: TRBV18
CDR3: CASSPNGGLSNYGYTF
DNA: TGTGCCAGCTCACCTAATGGGGGACTCTCTAACTATGGCTACACCTTC

J: TRBJ1-1
D: NA
size: few
V: TRBV6-2/TRBV6-3
CDR3: CASSATVWNTEAFF
DNA: TGTGCCAGCAGTGCGACAGTCTGGAACACTGAAGCTTTCTTT

J: TRBJ2-1
D: NA
size: many
V: TRBV3-1
CDR3: CASSQGKTTEQFF
DNA: TGTGCCAGCAGCCAAGGGAAGACTACTGAGCAGTTCTTC

J: TRBJ2-1
D: TRBD2
size: NA
V: TRBV19
CDR3: CASSIPGLAEDKQFF
DNA: TGTGCCAGTAGTATCCCCGGACTAGCGGAAGATAAGCAGTTCTTC

J: TRBJ2-5
D: NA
size: NA
V: TRBV15
CDR3: CATSRHQFQETQYF
DNA: TGTGCCACCAGCAGACACCAGTTCCAAGAGACCCAGTACTTC

J: TRBJ2-1
D: NA
size: NA
V: TRBV6-5
CDR3: CASSYLAVRDEQFF
DNA: TGTGCCAGCAGTTACCTGGCCGTCCGGGATGAGCAGTTCTTC

J: TRBJ2-5
D: NA
size: many
V: TRBV19
CDR3: CASSRWGGETQYF
DNA: TGTGCCAGTAGTCGTTGGGGCGGGGAGACCCAGTACTTC

J: TRBJ2-4
D: NA
size: many
V: TRBV2
CDR3: CAYRGGDAKNIQYF
DNA: TGTGCCTACCGAGGGGGGGACGCCAAAAACATTCAGTACTTC

J: TRBJ2-7
D: NA
size: many
V: TRBV5-4
CDR3: CASSLGRADEQYF
DNA: TGTGCCAGCAGCCTAGGACGGGCCGACGAGCAGTACTTC

J: TRBJ2-1
D: NA
size: many
V: TRBV28
CDR3: CASRHWAMNDNEQFF
DNA: TGTGCCAGCAGACATTGGGCTATGAACGACAATGAGCAGTTCTTC

J: TRBJ2-1
D: TRBD2
size: NA
V: TRBV18
CDR3: CASSPRKGTSLENEQFF
DNA: TGTGCCAGCTCACCAAGGAAGGGGACTAGTCTTGAGAATGAGCAGTTCTTC

J: TRBJ1-5
D: NA
size: NA
V: TRBV6-2/TRBV6-3
CDR3: CANSTDRVGPQHF
DNA: TGTGCCAACAGCACCGACCGGGTTGGGCCCCAGCATTTT